A single sample gave rise to the 21 T cell receptor beta chains below, sequenced in a study of T cells in Graves' hyperthyroidism and ophthalmopathy. The CDR3 regions of TCR beta were amplified from RNA transcripts. First-round RT-PCR of the TCR CDR3 relied on the HTBI primer set. TCRdb reprocessed the multiplex PCR reads via MiXCR and lists one record per CDR3 protein. The sample lists approximately 870,000 distinct CDR3 sequences, roughly 40% occurring once. Sequencing input: blood. These receptors were taken from a man aged 18 to 30 with Graves' hyperthyroidism.

This clonotype was recorded many times. V usage is TRBV24-1 and J usage is TRBJ2-2, with a possible D match to TRBD1 (6 bases). V was pared by 4 bases and J by 0 bases, with 14 bases between. This CDR3 spans 17 amino acids. The V gene's germline CDR1 is KGHDR and CDR2 SFDVKD. This CDR3 is CATSDFTGPSNTGELFF. CDR3 in DNA: TGTGCCACCAGTGACTTTACAGGGCCCTCGAACACCGGGGAGCTGTTTTTT.

The chain is built from TRBV29-1 and TRBJ2-7; D may be TRBD2 (6 bases). Germline V gene sequence: CDR1 SQVTM, CDR2 ANQGSEA. The CDR3 contains 14 residues. V was clipped by 3 bases and J by 5 bases, with 17 bases between them. CDR3: CSVDTGLLGNEQYF. The CDR3 DNA reads TGCAGCGTTGACACGGGACTCCTGGGGAACGAGCAGTACTTC.

This clonotype was seen many times. This chain uses TRBV10-3 with TRBJ1-1; 8 nucleotides match TRBD1. CDR1 and CDR2 (germline): ENHRY, SYGVKD. The V segment lost 3 bases and the J segment 5 bases; nucleotides outside the gene matches: 5. The CDR3 has 14 amino acids. CDR3 sequence reads: CAISDGTGRTEAFF. The CDR3 nucleotides read TGTGCCATCAGTGATGGGACAGGTAGAACTGAAGCTTTCTTT.

This chain uses TRBV7-9 with TRBJ2-7; TRBD2 agrees at 8 bases. Per germline, CDR1 SEHNR and CDR2 FQNEAQ (reference sequence). The CDR3 length is 15 residues. Trimming cost V 3 bases and J 1 base; bases outside gene matches: 5. The CDR3 spells CASSLREDGSYEQYF. The CDR3, as DNA: TGTGCCAGCAGCTTGCGGGAGGATGGATCCTACGAGCAGTACTTC.

This clonotype has at least ten counts. V gene TRBV7-8 combines with J gene TRBJ1-1; D perhaps matches TRBD1 (5 bases). The germline V gene encodes CDR1 SGHVS and CDR2 FQNEAQ. The CDR3 is 12 amino acids. With 3 bases removed from V and 6 bases from J, the gap between germline ends came to 8 bases. Here the CDR3 reads CASSFAGAEAFF. The CDR3 DNA reads TGTGCCAGCAGCTTCGCGGGGGCTGAAGCTTTCTTT.

The chain joins TRBV5-6 to TRBJ2-7; D possibly matches TRBD1 or TRBD2 (5 bases each). CDR1 and CDR2 from the germline V gene are SGHDT and YYEEEE. V was clipped by 0 bases and J by 1 base, with 11 bases between them. The CDR3 has 15 residues. CDR3 residues: CASSLGDQGSYEQYF. The CDR3 DNA follows: TGTGCCAGCAGCTTGGGGGACCAGGGATCCTACGAGCAGTACTTC.

This clonotype occurred many times. V is TRBV2 and J is TRBJ1-5; D ambiguous. V was pared by 8 bases and J by 1 base, with 12 bases between. The CDR3 runs 14 residues. Germline CDR1 is SNHLY and CDR2 is FYNNEI. The CDR3 DNA reads TGTGCCAGCTCAATGTTGGCGAGCAATCAGCCCCAGCATTTT. Its translation is CASSMLASNQPQHF.

This clonotype has only one observation. The V and J genes are TRBV12-5 and TRBJ1-1, with 9 bases that match TRBD1. V dropped 3 bases and J dropped 4; count of bases not matched to a gene: 3. Germline V gene data show CDR1 as LGHNT and CDR2 as FRNRAP. CDR3 length equals 14 residues. The CDR3 DNA reads as TGTGCTAGTGGTTTCACGGACAGGGGCACTGAAGCTTTCTTT. This encodes CASGFTDRGTEAFF.

This chain joins TRBV25-1 and TRBJ1-2; maybe TRBD1 (5 bases). The CDR3 sequence is 16 residues long. Germline V gives CDR1 MGHDK, CDR2 SYGVNS. Trimming cost V 5 bases and J 8 bases, with 24 bases left between them. The CDR3 nucleotides read TGTGCCAGCAGTCATGACGGGGCCGGGGCTTACGAAGGCTACACCTTC. It specifies CASSHDGAGAYEGYTF.

The chain combines TRBV28 with TRBJ2-7; D gene uncertain. CDR1 and CDR2 from the germline V gene are MDHEN and SYDVKM. Deletions cut 5 bases from V and 5 bases from J, with 13 bases between. The CDR3 contains 13 residues. CDR3 region: CASSLPGDDEQYF. The CDR3 bases are TGTGCCAGCAGTCTTCCGGGTGACGACGAGCAGTACTTC.

Note on this clonotype: This clone may be a read error of a much larger clone one base away. It is likely a read error, because the conserved phenylalanine at the end of the CDR3 is missing. The rearrangement joins TRBV10-3 to TRBJ2-5; TRBD2 is a possible D gene (5 bases). V was trimmed by 9 bases and J by 1 base, leaving 12 bases between them. The CDR3 sequence is 13 residues long. Looked up from germline, CDR1 is ENHRY and CDR2 is SYGVKD. CDR3 protein: CAIQERTQETQYL. In DNA, the CDR3 is TGTGCCATTCAGGAGCGGACCCAAGAGACCCAGTACCTC.

The table lists this clonotype with many counts. The chain is built from TRBV2 and TRBJ1-6; D call uncertain. This CDR3 is 13 amino acids long. V gave up 10 bases and J gave up 5 bases, with 12 bases separating them. CDR1 is SNHLY, CDR2 FYNNEI, per germline. The CDR3 sequence: CAKNVRDNSPLHF. CDR3 nucleotides: TGTGCCAAAAACGTCCGTGATAATTCACCCCTCCACTTT.

The chain joins TRBV15 to TRBJ2-7, with TRBD1 as a possible D gene (6 bases). CDR3 length equals 15 residues. CDR1 and CDR2 from the germline V gene are LNHNV and YYDKDF (reference sequence). The V end was cut by 0 bases, the J end by 0 bases, with 9 bases between. In DNA form, the CDR3 reads TGTGCCACCAGCAGAGACAGGGGAGCCTCCTACGAGCAGTACTTC. Its protein product is CATSRDRGASYEQYF. The complete variable domain, with remaining parts taken from reference TRBV15 and TRBJ2-7, reads DAMVIQNPRYQVTQFGKPVTLSCSQTLNHNVMYWYQQKSSQAPKLLFHYYDKDFNNEADTPDNFQSRRPNTSFCFLDIRSPGLGDTAMYLCATSRDRGASYEQYFGPGTRLTVT.

This rearrangement joins TRBV20-1 to TRBJ1-5, with a tentative D call TRBD1 (6 bases). Germline V CDR1 and CDR2: DFQATT, SNEGSKA (reference sequence). Trimming took off 5 bases at V and 4 bases at J, with 24 bases between the two ends. The CDR3 is 17 amino acids. The CDR3, as DNA: TGCAGTGCTTCCCGGGGCGGGAGGACAGTGGGTAATCAGCCCCAGCATTTT. Amino acid sequence: CSASRGGRTVGNQPQHF.

The sample holds many counts of this clonotype. V and J are TRBV10-1 and TRBJ1-1, with D possibly being TRBD1 (6 bases). V lost 4 bases, J lost 7 bases, and 13 bases lay in between. Per the germline V gene, CDR1 is WNHNN and CDR2 is SYGVQD (reference sequence). The length of the CDR3 is 13 residues. For the CDR3, the DNA is TGCGCCAGCAGTGCTGGGGGCGTCGGTGAAGCTTTCTTT. Encoded protein: CASSAGGVGEAFF.

This clonotype was seen ten or more times. The chain has TRBV29-1 and TRBJ2-5; D might be TRBD1 or TRBD2, each matching 5 bases. From germline, CDR1 is SQVTM and CDR2 ANQGSEA. The ends were cut back, 0 bases at V and 5 bases at J, with 13 bases in the middle. This CDR3 spans 14 amino acids. For the CDR3, the DNA is TGCAGCGTTGAAGACGGGACCCCCGGGGAGACCCAGTACTTC. Amino acids: CSVEDGTPGETQYF.

On this clonotype itself: Since a much larger clone is just one base distant, this may be a read error. V and J are TRBV29-1 and TRBJ2-2; 7 bases align to TRBD2. Germline V gene data show CDR1 as SQVTM and CDR2 as ANQGSEA. This CDR3 is built from 14 residues. V gave up 5 bases and J gave up 4 bases; unmatched junction bases: 7. This CDR3 reads CSVKSGVATGELFF. The CDR3 DNA follows: TGCAGCGTTAAAAGCGGGGTAGCCACCGGGGAGCTGTTTTTT.

The chain recombines TRBV10-3 with TRBJ2-7, with TRBD2 identical over 9 bases. This CDR3 contains 16 residues. Germline values: CDR1 ENHRY, CDR2 SYGVKD. The J segment lost 2 bases and the V segment lost 0 bases, leaving 5 bases of the junction unmatched. The CDR3 protein is CAISESGLARAYEQYF. The CDR3 bases are TGTGCCATCAGTGAGTCGGGACTAGCCCGTGCCTACGAGCAGTACTTC.

This chain joins TRBV7-2 and TRBJ2-6; possible D gene TRBD1, 5 bases. The CDR3 covers 16 residues. Germline CDR1 is SGHTA and CDR2 is FQGNSA. Trimming pared 4 bases from V and 2 bases from J, leaving 12 bases between. The CDR3 spells CASSSRASAGANVLTF. The CDR3 region has the DNA TGTGCCAGCAGCTCCAGGGCGTCGGCTGGGGCCAACGTCCTGACTTTC.

Regarding this clonotype: A much larger clone differs by one base, so this may be a read error. The chain is built from TRBV2 and TRBJ2-7, with 9 bases fitting TRBD2. The CDR3 totals 13 residues. Germline-derived CDR1 and CDR2 are SNHLY and FYNNEI. The CDR3 spells CAGSELAGHEQYF. CDR3 nucleotides: TGTGCCGGCAGTGAGCTAGCGGGGCACGAGCAGTACTTC.

This clonotype appeared many times. The V gene is TRBV7-3, the J gene TRBJ2-5, with D perhaps being TRBD1 or TRBD2 (5 bases each). Trimming removed 1 base at V and 9 bases at J, with 12 bases between. The CDR3 is 13 amino acids. Germline lookup yields CDR1 SGHTA and CDR2 FQGTGA. The CDR3 here is CASSLRGWSAQYF. CDR3 coding DNA: TGTGCCAGCAGCTTAAGGGGGTGGAGCGCCCAGTACTTC.